This T cell receptor (beta chain) came from a study of blood T cell repertoires in COVID-19. Whole-study context: Acute-phase and convalescent COVID-19 samples originated in the United States, Italy and Spain. In each case, the material was cDNA or gDNA derived from T cells, B-cell-depleted T cells, or PBMCs.

Authors' data handling: Researchers report that nucleated cell counts were estimated from reference gene primer amplification. Data came from immunoSEQ multiplex PCR; TCRdb stores just in-frame clones and leaves some out. The V and J calls and the clone size are those of that table, but D and trimming were determined from the DNA. The data hold 340,000 or so clones, with around 88% observed a single time. Germline loops: CDR1 DFQATT, CDR2 SNEGSKA (reference sequence). This CDR3 is built from 15 residues. V shed 3 bases and J shed 6 bases, with 18 bases lying between them. This clone was seen more than once but under ten times.

Sequences were obtained from peripheral blood. The chain combines TRBV20-1 with TRBJ1-5; D is possibly TRBD1 (6 bases). This sequence was found in a man younger than 40 with active or convalescent COVID-19. As DNA, the CDR3 is TGCAGTGCTAGTACCGGGGACACTGTCAGTCAGCCCCAGCATTTT. Protein: CSASTGDTVSQPQHF.